This entry lists 27 T cell receptor beta chains sequenced from one sample in a study of blood T cells in healthy people across ages. PCR was performed a second time for about 7 to 11 cycles using a sample-barcoded 5' primer and a J-beta primer mix. TCRdb used MiXCR to reprocess the 5' RACE reads, holding one entry per CDR3 protein. The sample includes approximately 830,000 distinct CDR3 sequences, about 59% seen only once; the top ten take about 30%. Material for sequencing was blood. Receptor source: a man in his thirties or forties in good health.

This clonotype has only one observation. The genes are TRBV5-1 and TRBJ2-7, with D perhaps matching TRBD2 (5 bases). V was pared by 4 bases and J by 5 bases, with 16 bases between. This CDR3 contains 14 residues. Germline CDR1 SGHRS, CDR2 YFSETQ. The CDR3 DNA follows: TGCGCCAGCAGCCTAGGACGGGTCGGGAACGAGCAGTACTTC. Amino acids: CASSLGRVGNEQYF. Full variable domain (outside the CDR3, taken from reference TRBV5-1 and TRBJ2-7): KAGVTQTPRYLIKTRGQQVTLSCSPISGHRSVSWYQQTPGQGLQFLFEYFSETQRNKGNFPGRFSGRQFSNSRSEMNVSTLELGDSALYLCASSLGRVGNEQYFGPGTRLTVT.

V usage is TRBV20-1 and J usage is TRBJ1-5; a weak D match, TRBD1 (5 bases). The CDR3 runs 15 residues. Germline-derived CDR1 and CDR2 are DFQATT and SNEGSKA (reference sequence). Trimming pared 4 bases from V and 0 bases from J, leaving 13 bases between. This CDR3 reads CSATYDSYSNQPQHF. CDR3 bases: TGCAGTGCTACCTATGACAGTTATAGCAATCAGCCCCAGCATTTT.

This rearrangement joins TRBV27 to TRBJ2-6, with TRBD2 identical over 9 bases. Germline V gene sequence: CDR1 MNHEY, CDR2 SMNVEV (reference sequence). The CDR3 runs to 17 residues. V was pared by 7 bases and J by 0 bases, with 7 bases of the junction left unmatched. CDR3 loop: CASNPSGASSGANVLTF. The CDR3 DNA sequence: TGTGCCAGCAACCCTAGCGGGGCAAGCTCTGGGGCCAACGTCCTGACTTTC. Using reference TRBV27 and TRBJ2-6 for the parts outside the CDR3, the full variable domain is EAQVTQNPRYLITVTGKKLTVTCSQNMNHEYMSWYRQDPGLGLRQIYYSMNVEVTDKGDVPEGYKVSRKEKRNFPLILESPSPNQTSLYFCASNPSGASSGANVLTFGAGSRLTVL.

The CDR3 here is CASTGTSEGHEQYF. CDR3 in DNA: TGTGCCAGCACCGGGACTAGCGAAGGGCACGAGCAGTACTTC. The gene calls are TRBV28 and TRBJ2-5; 10 bases match TRBD2. The J call may be mistaken, given a closer DNA end match to TRBJ2-7. The CDR3 runs 14 residues. The germline V gene encodes CDR1 MDHEN and CDR2 SYDVKM.

This chain joins TRBV4-2 and TRBJ2-1; D is uncertain. This CDR3 comprises 12 residues. Per germline, CDR1 LGHNA and CDR2 YNFKEQ. The V end was cut by 1 base, the J end by 7 bases, with 5 bases between. In DNA, the CDR3 is TGTGCCAGCAGCCAAGCGGCTAATGAGCAGTTCTTC. Its protein is CASSQAANEQFF.

The genes are TRBV29-1 and TRBJ1-4; 7 bases agree with TRBD1. V trimming: 6 bases; J trimming: 5 bases; junction bases outside the gene matches: 12. The CDR3 spans 15 residues. CDR1 is SQVTM, CDR2 ANQGSEA, per germline. The CDR3 reads CSVADRDSLNEKLFF. DNA of the CDR3: TGCAGCGTCGCCGACCGGGACAGTCTAAATGAAAAACTGTTTTTT.

The CDR3 DNA follows: TGCGCCAGCAGCCAGGAAGGTTATTCCTACAATGAGCAGTACTTC. Translated, it gives CASSQEGYSYNEQYF. The chain combines TRBV4-3 with TRBJ2-5; D is uncertain. Germline V gene sequence: CDR1 LGHNA, CDR2 YSLEER. The V end was cut by 3 bases, the J end by 11 bases, with 22 bases between. This CDR3 region has 15 residues.

The rearrangement joins TRBV29-1 to TRBJ1-2, with a weak D call TRBD1 (5 bases). CDR1 is SQVTM, CDR2 ANQGSEA, per germline. CDR3 length equals 12 residues. V was clipped by 4 bases and J by 6 bases, with 12 bases between them. CDR3 amino acids: CSVATEGDGYTF. The CDR3 DNA reads as TGCAGCGTTGCGACAGAGGGTGATGGCTACACCTTC. The full variable domain, with the rest looked up from reference TRBV29-1 and TRBJ1-2, is SAVISQKPSRDICQRGTSLTIQCQVDSQVTMMFWYRQQPGQSLTLIATANQGSEATYESGFVIDKFPISRPNLTFSTLTVSNMSPEDSSIYLCSVATEGDGYTFGSGTRLTVV.

This clonotype appeared once. The gene calls are TRBV6-5 and TRBJ1-2, with D possibly TRBD1 on 5 matching bases. This CDR3 spans 13 amino acids. Germline CDR1 reads MNHEY; CDR2 reads SVGAGI. Trimming left V 10 bases short and J 4 bases short, with 16 bases between. Here the CDR3 reads CATKPQGFYGYTF. CDR3 coding DNA: TGTGCCACCAAACCTCAGGGATTCTATGGCTACACCTTC.

The count of this clonotype is one. The chain has TRBV6-1 and TRBJ1-2; D may be TRBD1 (6 bases). Germline CDR1 and CDR2: MNHNS and SASEGT. The CDR3 covers 15 residues. V was cut by 0 bases and J by 4 bases, with 12 bases left in between. CDR3 sequence: CASSEALDRVYGYTF. CDR3 DNA: TGTGCCAGCAGTGAAGCTTTGGACAGAGTCTATGGCTACACCTTC.

This sequence joins TRBV12-3 or TRBV12-4 and TRBJ1-2; 7 bases fit TRBD1. V was clipped by 6 bases and J by 3 bases; unmatched bases: 7. This CDR3 spans 14 amino acids. As DNA, the CDR3 is TGTGCCAGCAGCCAGGGGGGCATGGACTATGGCTACACCTTC. Translation gives CASSQGGMDYGYTF.

The V call is TRBV4-2, the J call TRBJ2-1; D not certain. Germline V gene data show CDR1 as LGHNA and CDR2 as YNFKEQ. CDR3 length: 15 amino acids. Trimming took off 0 bases at V and 3 bases at J, with 9 bases between the two ends. This CDR3 is CASSQDQGNYNEQFF. CDR3 nucleotide sequence: TGTGCCAGCAGCCAAGATCAAGGTAACTACAATGAGCAGTTCTTC.

This clonotype was counted at least ten times. This chain uses TRBV2 with TRBJ2-1, with no clear D. Germline V CDR1 and CDR2: SNHLY, FYNNEI. V was shortened by 0 bases and J by 10 bases, with 4 bases between the two germline ends. The CDR3 contains 11 residues. Here the CDR3 DNA reads TGTGCCAGCAGTGAAGCTAAGGAGCAGTTCTTC. Amino acids: CASSEAKEQFF.

This clonotype appeared a few times. The chain carries TRBV20-1 and TRBJ2-1; D possibly corresponds to TRBD2 (5 bases). The CDR3 length is 13 residues. Germline CDR1 is DFQATT and CDR2 is SNEGSKA (reference sequence). The ends were cut back, 5 bases at V and 0 bases at J, with 8 bases in the middle. In DNA form, the CDR3 reads TGCAGTGCTGGCGGAGGCTCCTACAATGAGCAGTTCTTC. Protein sequence: CSAGGGSYNEQFF.

This chain links TRBV3-1 with TRBJ2-1; D remains ambiguous. Trimming removed 4 bases from V and 2 bases from J, with 15 bases in between. CDR1 and CDR2 (germline): LGHDT, YNNKEL (reference sequence). The CDR3 spans 16 residues. The CDR3 DNA reads as TGTGCCAGCAGCCCAGGCATAACAGTGGCCTACAATGAGCAGTTCTTC. It codes for CASSPGITVAYNEQFF.

The chain combines TRBV29-1 with TRBJ2-4; possibly TRBD2 for D (7 bases). The CDR3 length is 12 residues. Germline-derived CDR1 and CDR2 are SQVTM and ANQGSEA. V was trimmed by 4 bases and J by 5 bases, leaving 9 bases between them. CDR3 nucleotide sequence: TGCAGCGTTGGGCGGGGGCAAAACATTCAGTACTTC. Encoded protein: CSVGRGQNIQYF.

This clonotype occurred a few times. The rearrangement joins TRBV29-1 to TRBJ2-7; D may be TRBD1 or TRBD2 (6 bases each). This CDR3 region has 13 residues. V shed 0 bases and J shed 5 bases, with 11 bases lying between them. CDR1 and CDR2 (germline): SQVTM, ANQGSEA. Here the CDR3 DNA reads TGCAGCGTTGAAGAGATGGGGGGCGACGAGCAGTACTTC. Protein sequence: CSVEEMGGDEQYF.

The J gene is TRBJ2-5, the V gene TRBV20-1, with D unclear. CDR1 is DFQATT and CDR2 is SNEGSKA in the germline V gene (reference sequence). CDR3 length: 13 residues. Trimming stripped 0 bases from V and 4 bases from J, with 9 bases between. The CDR3 reads CSARDGRLETQYF. The CDR3 nucleotides are TGCAGTGCTAGAGATGGCAGGTTAGAGACCCAGTACTTC.

The chain carries TRBV20-1 and TRBJ1-1, with 10 nucleotides matching TRBD1. Unmatched junction bases numbered 6, after V lost 5 bases and J lost 3 bases. This CDR3 has 14 amino acids. Germline loops: CDR1 DFQATT, CDR2 SNEGSKA (reference sequence). The CDR3 spells CSASRTGGDTEAFF. The CDR3 nucleotides are TGCAGTGCTTCCCGGACAGGGGGTGACACTGAAGCTTTCTTT.

The CDR3 DNA is TGTGCCAGCAGTTTGGGGGGTCGGGGGGTTGATACGCAGTATTTT. It specifies CASSLGGRGVDTQYF. The rearrangement links TRBV27 to TRBJ2-3; 7 bases match TRBD2. Losses at the gene ends were 3 bases for V and 6 bases for J; bases not matched to a gene: 9. CDR1 is MNHEY and CDR2 is SMNVEV in the germline V gene (reference sequence). CDR3 length: 15 amino acids.

This clonotype has more than one count but fewer than ten. The genes are TRBV7-9 and TRBJ1-1; D not resolved. This CDR3 has 13 amino acids. The V end lost 4 bases, the J end lost 3 bases, and 9 bases lay between the germline ends. Germline CDR1 is SEHNR and CDR2 is FQNEAQ (reference sequence). CDR3 residues: CASSSTAYTEAFF. Written as DNA, the CDR3 is TGTGCCAGCAGCTCGACGGCGTACACTGAAGCTTTCTTT.

This clonotype showed up just a few times. This chain links TRBV7-2 with TRBJ2-3; D is undetermined. Germline V lookup: CDR1 SGHTA, CDR2 FQGNSA. Deletions cut 2 bases from V and 5 bases from J, with 8 bases between. This CDR3 region has 13 residues. CDR3 bases: TGTGCCAGCAGCTTAATTTTCGGAGATACGCAGTATTTT. This encodes CASSLIFGDTQYF. Using reference TRBV7-2 and TRBJ2-3 for the parts outside the CDR3, the full variable domain is GAGVSQSPSNKVTEKGKDVELRCDPISGHTALYWYRQSLGQGLEFLIYFQGNSAPDKSGLPSDRFSAERTGGSVSTLTIQRTQQEDSAVYLCASSLIFGDTQYFGPGTRLTVL.

To note about this clonotype: At one end, the junction sequence differs from germline, possibly due to a read error. J is TRBJ2-1 and V is TRBV7-3; 7 bases line up with TRBD1. Germline lookup yields CDR1 SGHTA and CDR2 FQGTGA. The CDR3 length is 13 residues. The CDR3, as DNA: TGTGTCAGCAGCGCGACAGGGACGGATGAGCAGTTCTTC. Protein sequence: CVSSATGTDEQFF.

For this clonotype: A read error may produce the germline difference seen at one junction end. The CDR3: CTSSPPGQSYEQYF. For the CDR3, the DNA is TGTACCAGCAGCCCCCCCGGACAGTCCTACGAGCAGTACTTC. The gene calls are TRBV7-9 and TRBJ2-7; tentatively, D is TRBD1 (6 bases). From germline, CDR1 is SEHNR and CDR2 FQNEAQ (reference sequence). CDR3 size: 14 residues.

This clonotype was recorded many times. The chain uses TRBV27 and TRBJ1-5, with a weak D call TRBD1 (6 bases). The CDR3 covers 16 residues. With 1 base removed from V and 4 bases from J, the gap between germline ends came to 14 bases. Germline values: CDR1 MNHEY, CDR2 SMNVEV (reference sequence). For the CDR3, the DNA is TGTGCCAGCAGTTTATACGGGGGGCGCACAAATCAGCCCCAGCATTTT. This sequence encodes CASSLYGGRTNQPQHF.

As to this clonotype: Compared with germline, one end of the junction differs, possibly owing to a read error. The V and J genes are TRBV29-1 and TRBJ2-3; D ambiguous. Germline loops: CDR1 SQVTM, CDR2 ANQGSEA. CDR3 length: 11 residues. The CDR3 sequence is CSVDSTDTRYF. The CDR3 DNA reads TGCAGCGTTGATAGCACAGATACGCGGTATTTT.

The chain carries TRBV7-2 and TRBJ2-5, with 10 bases lining up with TRBD2. The J call may be in error: the DNA end matches TRBJ2-7 better. The CDR3 is made up of 15 amino acids. CDR1 and CDR2 from the germline V gene are SGHTA and FQGNSA. This CDR3 is CASSPRTSGSAEQYF. CDR3 in DNA: TGTGCCAGCAGCCCCCGGACTAGCGGCTCCGCCGAGCAGTACTTC.